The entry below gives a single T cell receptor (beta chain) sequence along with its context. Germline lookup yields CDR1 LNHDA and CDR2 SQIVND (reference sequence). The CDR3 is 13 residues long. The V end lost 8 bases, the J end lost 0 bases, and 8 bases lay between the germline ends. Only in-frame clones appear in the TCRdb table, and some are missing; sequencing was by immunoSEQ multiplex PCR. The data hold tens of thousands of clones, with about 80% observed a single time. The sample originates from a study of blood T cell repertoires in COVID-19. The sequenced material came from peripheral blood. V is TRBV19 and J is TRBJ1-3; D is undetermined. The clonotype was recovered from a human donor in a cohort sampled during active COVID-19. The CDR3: CASCGFSGNTIYF. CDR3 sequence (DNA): TGTGCCAGTTGCGGGTTCTCTGGAAACACCATATATTTT.